Reported below is one T cell receptor (beta chain). Its antigen is not known. These data originate in a study of OX40 agonist ivuxolimab in advanced cancers. On cycle 4 day 1 and cycle 7 day 1, as well as at baseline, blood was sampled. Sequencing used immunoSEQ multiplex PCR; TCRdb keeps in-frame clones, though not all of them. Of 65,000 to 75,000 clones listed, 85% are singletons. Study results and limitations: Low normalized T-cell clonal expansion was also seen in some nonresponders.

This CDR3 spans 12 amino acids. Trimming removed 4 bases from V and 9 bases from J, with 10 bases in between. CDR1 is SGHTA, CDR2 FQGNSA, per germline. The clonotype comes from an adult with an advanced solid tumor such as melanoma, head and neck, liver or kidney cancer. This rearrangement joins TRBV7-2 to TRBJ2-1; D is unclear. Sequencing was performed on CD4+ or CD8+ T cells sorted from blood, taken in a trial of the OX40 agonist ivuxolimab. CDR3 sequence: CASSSLGSEQFF. CDR3 coding DNA: TGTGCCAGCAGCTCCCTGGGCAGTGAGCAGTTCTTC.